The TCR beta chain under discussion was sequenced for a study of shared clonotypes between healthy human individuals. Sequenced by immunoSEQ multiplex PCR; TCRdb stores in-frame clones only, minus some. The sample lists under 1,900,000 clones, 98% to 99% occurring once. Germline CDR1 and CDR2: LNHDA and SQIVND (reference sequence). Deletions cut 7 bases from V and 1 base from J, with 16 bases between. CDR3 length: 15 residues. Sequencing input: naive CD4+ T cells sorted from blood. The subset: CD45RA+ positively selected. The V call is TRBV19, the J call TRBJ1-1; D is possibly TRBD1 (5 bases). This clonotype originated in a man aged 25-40 years in good health. CDR3 protein: CASISPAGPNTEAFF. CDR3 bases: TGTGCCAGTATCAGCCCTGCGGGACCGAACACTGAAGCTTTCTTT.